Below are 5 T cell receptor beta chains sequenced from a single sample in a study of beta chain features in type 1 diabetes (dated 2018 in TCRdb). The library was built by means of the immunoSEQ multiplex PCR assay. The entire isolated RNA was reverse transcribed using the High Capacity cDNA Reverse Transcription Kit, and thus expressed TCRB transcripts were sequenced. The immuneACCESS repertoire file appears here via TCRdb, limited to in-frame rearrangements. These files lack a portion of the clones; in checked studies, under half of the deficit traces to unresolved V genes, and the cause of the others is not known. Present in this sample are 240,000 or so clones, 27% of which were seen just once. The ten largest clones add up to roughly 4.1% of the sample. Sequences were obtained from central memory CD4+ T cells from blood. All receptors come from a young man in good health.

This chain connects TRBV5-4 to TRBJ2-1; D not resolved. V gave up 4 bases and J gave up 1 base, with 12 bases separating them. Germline V gives CDR1 SGHNT, CDR2 YYREEE (reference sequence). CDR3 size: 15 residues. The CDR3 region is CASSPLPNSYNEQFF. For the CDR3, the DNA is TGTGCCAGCAGCCCCCTACCGAATTCCTACAATGAGCAGTTCTTC.

The chain employs TRBV7-9 and TRBJ2-7, with D perhaps given as TRBD1 or TRBD2 (5 bases each). The V and J ends lost 5 bases and 1 base respectively, with 12 bases between them. Germline V gene lookup returns CDR1 SEHNR and CDR2 FQNEAQ (reference sequence). This CDR3 comprises 14 residues. The CDR3: CASSARDGSYEQYF. CDR3 DNA sequence: TGTGCCAGCAGCGCTCGGGACGGTTCCTACGAGCAGTACTTC.

V and J are TRBV30 and TRBJ1-2; 10 positions match TRBD1. The CDR3 is 17 amino acids. V was clipped by 0 bases and J by 2 bases; unmatched bases: 9. The germline V gene has CDR1 GTSNPN and CDR2 SVGIG (reference sequence). As DNA, the CDR3 is TGTGCCTGGAGTGTAGGGCCACCGGGACAGGGGAACTATGGCTACACCTTC. This gives the protein CAWSVGPPGQGNYGYTF.

This rearrangement joins TRBV7-2 to TRBJ1-6, with D perhaps TRBD1 (6 bases). CDR1 SGHTA and CDR2 FQGNSA come from the germline V gene. Trimming left V 4 bases short and J 10 bases short, with 17 bases between. The CDR3 loop spans 15 amino acids. Here the CDR3 DNA reads TGTGCCAGCAGCTCCTCGCTCAACCAGGGGTCACCCCTCCACTTT. It is translated as CASSSSLNQGSPLHF.

This clone was seen ten or more times. V and J are TRBV7-2 and TRBJ2-1; weak D call: TRBD2 (6 bases). The ends were cut back, 1 base at V and 2 bases at J, with 12 bases in the middle. The germline V gene encodes CDR1 SGHTA and CDR2 FQGNSA. This CDR3 contains 16 residues. CDR3 amino acids: CASSLGRGVAYNEQFF. CDR3 bases: TGTGCCAGCAGCTTAGGGCGGGGAGTGGCCTACAATGAGCAGTTCTTC.